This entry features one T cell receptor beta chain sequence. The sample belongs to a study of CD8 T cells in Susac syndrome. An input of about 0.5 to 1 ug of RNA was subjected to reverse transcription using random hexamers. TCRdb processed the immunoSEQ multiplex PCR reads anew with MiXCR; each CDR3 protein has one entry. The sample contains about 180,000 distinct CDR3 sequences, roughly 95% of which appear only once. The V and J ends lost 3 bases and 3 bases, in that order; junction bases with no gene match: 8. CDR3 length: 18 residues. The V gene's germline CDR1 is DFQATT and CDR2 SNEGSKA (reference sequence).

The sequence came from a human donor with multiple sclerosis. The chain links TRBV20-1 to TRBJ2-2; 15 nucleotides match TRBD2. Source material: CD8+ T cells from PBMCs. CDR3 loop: CSASIGTSGGRDTGELFF. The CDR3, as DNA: TGCAGTGCTAGCATAGGGACTAGCGGGGGGAGGGACACCGGGGAGCTGTTTTTT.